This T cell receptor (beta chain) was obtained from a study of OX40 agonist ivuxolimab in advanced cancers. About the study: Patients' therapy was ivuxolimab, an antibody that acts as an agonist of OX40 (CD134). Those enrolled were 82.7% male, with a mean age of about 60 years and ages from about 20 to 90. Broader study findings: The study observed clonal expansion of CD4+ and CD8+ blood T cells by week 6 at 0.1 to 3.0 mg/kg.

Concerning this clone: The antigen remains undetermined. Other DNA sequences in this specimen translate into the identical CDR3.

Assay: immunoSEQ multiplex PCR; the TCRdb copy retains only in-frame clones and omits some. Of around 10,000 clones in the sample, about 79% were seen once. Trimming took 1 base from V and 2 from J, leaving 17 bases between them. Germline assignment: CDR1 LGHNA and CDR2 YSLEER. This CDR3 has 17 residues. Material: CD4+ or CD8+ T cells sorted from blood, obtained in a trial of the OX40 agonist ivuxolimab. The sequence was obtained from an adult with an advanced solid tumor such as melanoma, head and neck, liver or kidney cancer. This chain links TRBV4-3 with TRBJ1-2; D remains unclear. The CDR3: CASSQAFRGRENYGYTF. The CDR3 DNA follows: TGCGCCAGCAGCCAAGCTTTTCGGGGAAGGGAGAACTATGGCTACACCTTC.